The T cell receptor beta chain described here comes from a study of blood T cell repertoires in COVID-19. Study-wide context: Acute-phase and convalescent COVID-19 samples originated in the United States, Italy and Spain. The analysed material was cDNA or gDNA that came from T cells, B-cell-depleted T cells, or PBMCs.

Many counts were recorded for this clone. Authors' analysis steps: Reference gene primer amplification gave nucleated cell count estimates. Here immunoSEQ multiplex PCR was the method, and the copy in TCRdb shows in-frame clones only, minus some. V and J calls and clone size come straight from that table; D and trimming were deduced from the DNA. The sample shows more than 150,000 clones, 81% of them seen only once. Seattle patients were enrolled during active infection and followed longitudinally. Sequencing was done on a sample of peripheral blood. The receptor's source is a woman aged 80 or older with COVID-19, enrolled during active disease.

The CDR3 DNA reads as TGTGCCAGCAGCCCTCTCGGGGGAGTCGGTCAGCCCCAGCATTTT. Translation: CASSPLGGVGQPQHF. V usage is TRBV3-1 (or the pseudogene TRBV3-2) and J usage is TRBJ1-5; tentatively, D is TRBD1 (5 bases). Germline V gives CDR1 LGHDT, CDR2 YNNKEL (reference sequence). The ends were cut back, 4 bases at V and 6 bases at J, with 16 bases in the middle. This CDR3 has 15 residues.